This is a list of T cell receptor beta chains from one sample in a study of shared T cell receptors in the human thymus. Clones were read by immunoSEQ multiplex PCR, and TCRdb kept only the in-frame ones, dropping some. Of 500,000 to 550,000 clones detected, approximately 80% appear once; the ten largest clones hold about 0.013%. This sample was shared with a second study, whose subject was human thymus T cells.

Material: thymocytes. These receptors all stem from a boy in the first two years of life with a congenital heart defect. Both conserved end residues are part of each CDR3. Each record gives: CDR3 protein, CDR3 DNA, clone size, D gene, J gene, V gene. A D gene is named only where the DNA matches it firmly. Only some rows state a clone size, as once, few, many or a class for expanded clones.

CASSQWTSGGGYTF TGTGCCAGCAGCCAATGGACATCGGGGGGTGGCTACACCTTC . . TRBJ1-2 TRBV4-2
CASSDNGRSYEQYF TGCGCCAGCAGTGATAACGGGAGGAGCTACGAGCAGTACTTC . TRBD2 TRBJ2-7 TRBV10-2
CASSPWTGKNEKLFF TGCGCCAGCAGCCCATGGACAGGGAAAAATGAAAAACTGTTTTTT . TRBD1 TRBJ1-4 TRBV5-1
CASSLGTGGNTEAFF TGCGCCAGCAGCTTGGGGACAGGGGGAAACACTGAAGCTTTCTTT . TRBD1 TRBJ1-1 TRBV5-1
CARQGDYGYTF TGTGCCAGACAGGGGGACTATGGCTACACCTTC . TRBD1 TRBJ1-2 TRBV2
CASSYKFSVSEQFF TGTGCCAGCAGTTACAAATTTAGCGTTAGCGAGCAGTTCTTC . . TRBJ2-1 TRBV6-5
CASSSDPSSGTFF TGTGCCAGCAGCTCGGACCCCTCCTCGGGAACTTTCTTT few . TRBJ1-1 TRBV5-6
CASSPGGTGVNEQYF TGTGCCAGCAGTCCTGGGGGGACAGGGGTAAACGAGCAGTACTTC few TRBD1 TRBJ2-7 TRBV6-5
CASSRGPLGGNEQFF TGTGCCAGCAGCCGGGGCCCACTGGGGGGGAATGAGCAGTTCTTC . TRBD2 TRBJ2-1 TRBV7-3
CASSPKPPGGSGNTIYF TGTGCCAGCAGTCCAAAACCTCCAGGGGGCTCTGGAAACACCATATATTTT few TRBD1 TRBJ1-3 TRBV27
CASSLYRVHQPQHF TGTGCCAGCAGCTTGTACAGGGTACATCAGCCCCAGCATTTT few . TRBJ1-5 TRBV5-6
CASNQAGPNEQFF TGTGCCAGCAATCAAGCGGGCCCCAATGAGCAGTTCTTC few . TRBJ2-1 TRBV7-2
CALQGGSTEAFF TGTGCCTTGCAGGGGGGCAGCACTGAAGCTTTCTTT . TRBD1 TRBJ1-1 TRBV6-1
CASSLAGDPYEQYF TGTGCCAGCAGCCTAGCGGGAGACCCCTACGAGCAGTACTTC once TRBD2 TRBJ2-7 TRBV7-2
CSARTTDTQYF TGCAGTGCTAGAACTACAGATACGCAGTATTTT . . TRBJ2-3 TRBV20-1
CASTPTGFEEKLFF TGTGCCAGCACCCCGACAGGGTTCGAAGAAAAACTGTTTTTT . TRBD1 TRBJ1-4 TRBV28
CASSQDRAGGPSREQYF TGCGCCAGCAGCCAAGATAGGGCAGGGGGCCCTTCACGGGAGCAGTACTTC . TRBD1 TRBJ2-7 TRBV4-3
CASNPTSGRAFVNTDTQYF TGTGCCAGTAACCCAACTAGCGGGAGGGCCTTTGTTAACACAGATACGCAGTATTTT few TRBD2 TRBJ2-3 TRBV19
CASSRQYGTSGRPSSYNEQFF TGTGCCAGCAGTCGGCAGTATGGGACTAGCGGGAGACCTAGCTCCTACAATGAGCAGTTCTTC . TRBD2 TRBJ2-1 TRBV28
CASKRGHADLNTEAFF TGTGCCAGCAAGAGGGGGCATGCAGACCTGAACACTGAAGCTTTCTTT . TRBD1 TRBJ1-1 TRBV11-3
CSGGTGTHEQYF TGCAGCGGTGGGACAGGGACCCACGAGCAGTACTTC . TRBD1 TRBJ2-7 TRBV29-1
CASSPTSGKAYEQYF TGTGCCAGCAGTCCTACTAGCGGGAAAGCTTACGAGCAGTACTTC . TRBD2 TRBJ2-7 TRBV27
CASSQDHMGSGRAWDETQYF TGCGCCAGCAGCCAAGATCATATGGGTAGCGGGAGGGCCTGGGATGAGACCCAGTACTTC few TRBD2 TRBJ2-5 TRBV4-1
CAAGQGAGEQYF TGTGCCGCCGGGCAGGGGGCCGGGGAGCAGTACTTC once TRBD1 TRBJ2-7 TRBV10-3
CASSRQVAQYSTYEQYF TGTGCCAGCTCACGGCAGGTTGCCCAATACTCAACCTACGAGCAGTACTTC few . TRBJ2-7 TRBV18
CAGLRLIAGSSYNEQFF TGCGCCGGCCTGAGGCTTATAGCGGGGAGCTCCTACAATGAGCAGTTCTTC . TRBD2 TRBJ2-1 TRBV23-1
CASSLGLAWAKNIQYF TGTGCCAGCAGTTTAGGACTAGCGTGGGCCAAAAACATTCAGTACTTC . TRBD2 TRBJ2-4 TRBV28
CASSRGTSGRRGHEQYF TGCGCCAGCAGCCGAGGGACTAGCGGGAGGAGGGGCCACGAGCAGTACTTC once TRBD2 TRBJ2-7 TRBV4-3
CASSLYKGGENTEAFF TGTGCCAGCAGTTTATATAAGGGGGGGGAGAACACTGAAGCTTTCTTT few . TRBJ1-1 TRBV27
CASSFPLPPVGQNTEAFF TGTGCCAGCAGCTTCCCGCTTCCCCCCGTGGGACAGAACACTGAAGCTTTCTTT . . TRBJ1-1 TRBV7-9
CASSLAGGLLYNEQFF TGCGCCAGCAGCTTGGCCGGTGGGCTCCTCTACAATGAGCAGTTCTTC . . TRBJ2-1 TRBV5-1
CASSPPRTSSADEQFF TGTGCCAGCAGTCCCCCCCGGACTAGCTCCGCCGATGAGCAGTTCTTC . TRBD2 TRBJ2-1 TRBV28
CASSLGRTPEAFF TGTGCCAGCAGCTTAGGGAGGACGCCTGAAGCTTTCTTT . . TRBJ1-1 TRBV7-4
CASSLVGGLAGGTDTQYF TGTGCCAGCAGCCTAGTTGGGGGACTAGCGGGAGGGACAGATACGCAGTATTTT once TRBD2 TRBJ2-3 TRBV4-2
CSVSPPPPRGRMGGETQYF TGCAGCGTTTCCCCTCCCCCCCCACGTGGACGTATGGGGGGGGAGACCCAGTACTTC . TRBD2 TRBJ2-5 TRBV29-1
CASARWFEDTIYF TGTGCCAGCGCCCGCTGGTTCGAGGACACCATATATTTT few . TRBJ1-3 TRBV27
CASSLLPIANYGYTF TGTGCCAGCAGCCTTCTGCCTATAGCTAACTATGGCTACACCTTC . . TRBJ1-2 TRBV5-4
CATLGLAGGLAKNIQYF TGTGCCACCCTGGGACTAGCGGGAGGACTAGCCAAAAACATTCAGTACTTC . TRBD2 TRBJ2-4 TRBV19
CASSLGLAGVGEQFF TGTGCCAGCAGCTTAGGGCTAGCGGGAGTGGGGGAGCAGTTCTTC . TRBD2 TRBJ2-1 TRBV13
CASSEIPEGTGRNTEAFF TGTGCCAGCAGTGAAATTCCCGAGGGTACCGGGAGGAACACTGAAGCTTTCTTT . . TRBJ1-1 TRBV6-1
CASKRGGYEQYF TGTGCCAGCAAAAGAGGAGGGTACGAGCAGTACTTC . . TRBJ2-7 TRBV28
CASSRLDRADEQYF TGTGCCAGCAGCCGACTGGACAGGGCGGACGAGCAGTACTTC . TRBD1 TRBJ2-7 TRBV7-9
CASSQRFGTSGRNEQFF TGTGCCAGCAGCCAAAGATTTGGGACTAGCGGGAGAAATGAGCAGTTCTTC . TRBD2 TRBJ2-1 TRBV14
CASSQGPVAGGRGQYF TGTGCCAGCAGCCAAGGGCCCGTAGCGGGAGGGCGGGGGCAGTACTTC . TRBD2 TRBJ2-7 TRBV4-2
CASSGPGTAETEGGYTF TGTGCCAGCAGCGGCCCTGGGACAGCAGAAACAGAAGGTGGCTACACCTTC . TRBD1 TRBJ1-2 TRBV25-1
CASRGLAGTYEQYF TGTGCCAGCCGCGGACTAGCGGGAACCTACGAGCAGTACTTC . TRBD2 TRBJ2-7 TRBV10-3
CASSQQGARWSGNTIYF TGCGCCAGCAGCCAACAGGGGGCGCGTTGGTCTGGAAACACCATATATTTT few TRBD1 TRBJ1-3 TRBV10-1
CASRVPDRIQETQYF TGTGCCAGCAGGGTACCTGACAGGATCCAAGAGACCCAGTACTTC . . TRBJ2-5 TRBV2
CASSLGQGAFWSNQPQHF TGTGCCAGCAGTTTAGGACAGGGGGCCTTCTGGAGCAATCAGCCCCAGCATTTT . TRBD1 TRBJ1-5 TRBV28
CATSRVNRPQHF TGTGCCACCAGCAGAGTGAACAGGCCCCAGCATTTT . . TRBJ1-5 TRBV15
CASRGTAYEQYF TGTGCCAGTAGGGGGACAGCCTACGAGCAGTACTTC few TRBD1 TRBJ2-7 TRBV19
CASSVSVRYGYTF TGTGCCAGCAGCGTTTCGGTGCGCTATGGCTACACCTTC . . TRBJ1-2 TRBV7-8
CASSPPTGRENEQFF TGTGCCAGCAGCCCGCCCACCGGGAGAGAGAATGAGCAGTTCTTC . . TRBJ2-1 TRBV5-6
CASSEDPSSYNEQFF TGTGCCAGCAGTGAAGACCCGAGCTCCTACAATGAGCAGTTCTTC . . TRBJ2-1 TRBV6-1